This T cell receptor beta chain came from a study of human T cells and chemical hapten exposure (dated by TCRdb to the early 2020s). For the study in its entirety: Libraries were pooled for sequencing, and per-sample TCR yields varied mainly because of small differences in library volumes within the pool. Peripheral blood TCR repertoire changes were tracked in vivo in alopecia patients during primary and secondary sensitization to the hapten diphenylcyclopropenone (DPC). Each blood RNA sample was used to sequence both TCR alpha and TCR beta chains. General conclusions and limits of the study: DPC sensitization did not change how many TCRs were above 1 in 1000 frequency, and no evidence was found of alterations in global repertoire structure. After repeated subsampling, the strength of the expansion versus patch-test correlation and the threshold at which it became significant changed.

Library method: RACE. Data came from a NextSeq 500. During library preparation, unique molecular identifiers were attached to individual cDNA molecules so that TCRs could be counted in a quantitative, reproducible way. As for the authors' bioinformatics: The median number of TCRs per sample was approximately 96,000, ranging from roughly 20,000 to 690,600. The Decombinator software suite was used to annotate V, J and CDR3 in the TCR reads. For the PS versus PT1 abundance plots, all samples were subsampled to the same number of TCRs (28,000). TCRs were defined as expanded if absent before sensitization and observed at least eight times at the 2-week time point. TCRdb reprocessing: public reads trimmed at Q25 with fastp, clones called with MiXCR, in-frame beta chains kept. CDR3 protein sequences are deduplicated, and each keeps its most common genes and DNA. The V and J calls here are based on TCRdb, not the publication. This sample holds around 80,000 distinct CDR3 sequences; 8.6% were observed only once. Around 1.4% of the sample is in the top ten clones.

The sample's time point label, in plain terms: healthy volunteer bleed at 6 weeks. Total RNA was isolated from unfractionated whole blood collected in Tempus Blood RNA tubes. Roughly 5 healthy volunteers acted as controls for TCR sequencing and had blood drawn at day 0, 2 weeks and 6 weeks. This clonotype was detected ten times or more. Its antigen is not yet known. No base quality information exists; no much larger clone differs at one position. V and J are truncated by 5 bases and 4 bases respectively, leaving an intervening sequence of 11 bases. Including the terminal cysteine and phenylalanine, the CDR3 comprises 14 residues. The kept DNA is CDR3 alone, 42 bases in frame from the first base. According to the germline V gene (reference sequence), CDR1 reads SEHNR and CDR2 reads FQNEAQ.

This receptor was identified in a male donor in good health. Some clones in this sample may be carry-over from other donors' samples. The material sequenced was whole blood. Recombination connected TRBV7-9 to TRBJ1-4; TRBD1 is a weak D gene call, 5 bases matching. The CDR3 reads as follows: CASSTDSNNEKLFF. The nucleotide sequence reads as follows: TGTGCCAGCAGCACTGACAGCAATAATGAAAAACTGTTTTTT.